The next 25 T cell receptor beta chains were all read from a single sample in a study of blood T cells in healthy people across ages. A J-beta primer mix and a sample-barcoded 5' primer were used in a second PCR of roughly 7 to 12 cycles. MiXCR, run by TCRdb on the 5' RACE reads, gives a single entry per CDR3 protein. The top ten hold roughly 3.7% of the sample, which has 600,000 or so distinct CDR3 sequences, around 21% seen once. The sample taken for sequencing was blood. The receptors were sampled from a man aged 70-80 years in good health.

CDR3 sequence: CASSPGTPQQLYYNEQFF. The CDR3 nucleotides are TGCGCCAGCAGCCCCGGGACTCCGCAACAACTCTACTACAATGAGCAGTTCTTC. The chain combines TRBV5-1 with TRBJ2-1, with a possible D match to TRBD2 (6 bases). This CDR3 spans 18 amino acids. Trimming stripped 4 bases from V and 3 bases from J, with 23 bases between. Germline CDR1 and CDR2: SGHRS and YFSETQ.

V gene TRBV28 combines with J gene TRBJ2-1, with D maybe TRBD1 (5 bases). Trimming cost V 5 bases and J 7 bases, with 12 bases left between them. The CDR3 sequence is 13 residues long. Germline-derived CDR1 and CDR2 are MDHEN and SYDVKM. The CDR3 sequence is CASSGGARNEQFF. As DNA, the CDR3 is TGTGCCAGCAGTGGTGGGGCTAGGAATGAGCAGTTCTTC.

The CDR3 DNA follows: TGTGCCAGCAGTAGCGGGAGACGTCTCCTAGCCAAAAACATTCAGTACTTC. This encodes CASSSGRRLLAKNIQYF. The V call is TRBV6-5, the J call TRBJ2-4; the match to TRBD2 covers 8 bases. The ends lost 5 bases at V and 0 bases at J; junction bases unmatched: 9. The CDR3 has 17 residues. CDR1 is MNHEY, CDR2 SVGAGI, per germline.

This clonotype was found a few times. The CDR3 bases are TGCAGTGCTCAAAAGACTAGCGGGAGGGCCGCAACCTACGAGCAGTACTTC. Protein product: CSAQKTSGRAATYEQYF. The chain has TRBV20-1 and TRBJ2-5; 14 bases match TRBD2. The J call is in doubt because the DNA end fits TRBJ2-7 better. Germline V CDR1 and CDR2: DFQATT, SNEGSKA (reference sequence). The CDR3 covers 17 residues.

The gene calls are TRBV5-1 and TRBJ2-5; no reliable D call. The last part of the DNA fits TRBJ2-7 better; the J call may be wrong. Germline loops: CDR1 SGHRS, CDR2 YFSETQ. The CDR3 has 14 residues. The CDR3 nucleotides are TGCGCCAGCAGCTTGTTACAGAGATCCTACGAGCAGTACTTC. Amino acids: CASSLLQRSYEQYF.

The chain uses TRBV10-3 and TRBJ1-1; 8 bases agree with TRBD1. The germline V gene has CDR1 ENHRY and CDR2 SYGVKD. The V and J ends lost 0 bases and 11 bases, in that order; junction bases with no gene match: 5. The CDR3 length is 13 residues. Written as DNA, the CDR3 is TGTGCCATCAGTGAGTCCTGGACAGGGCGCGCTTTCTTT. Translating it yields CAISESWTGRAFF.

The J gene is TRBJ2-7, the V gene TRBV28, with D unresolved. Trimming removed 1 base from V and 2 bases from J, with 9 bases in between. Per the germline V gene, CDR1 is MDHEN and CDR2 is SYDVKM. This CDR3 is 14 amino acids long. The CDR3 nucleotides are TGTGCCAGCAGTTTATCGAACTATCCCTACGAGCAGTACTTC. This codes for CASSLSNYPYEQYF.

The J gene is TRBJ1-1, the V gene TRBV30, with D uncertain. The CDR3 length is 14 residues. Trimming took off 0 bases at V and 1 base at J, with 9 bases between the two ends. Germline CDR1 and CDR2: GTSNPN and SVGIG (reference sequence). CDR3 sequence: CAWSVGSGNTEAFF. DNA for the CDR3: TGTGCCTGGAGTGTAGGTTCGGGGAACACTGAAGCTTTCTTT. Together with reference TRBV30 and TRBJ1-1, the CDR3 gives the full variable domain: SQTIHQWPATLVQPVGSPLSLECTVEGTSNPNLYWYRQAAGRGLQLLFYSVGIGQISSEVPQNLSASRPQDRQFILSSKKLLLSDSGFYLCAWSVGSGNTEAFFGQGTRLTVV.

This clonotype was counted only a few times. The chain couples TRBV10-3 to TRBJ2-1; TRBD1 is a possible D gene (6 bases). V dropped 4 bases and J dropped 0 bases, with 28 bases sitting between them. CDR3 length: 21 residues. Germline assignment: CDR1 ENHRY and CDR2 SYGVKD. CDR3: CAISGLGAGAKPPSSYNEQFF. The CDR3 DNA follows: TGTGCCATCAGTGGTCTCGGGGCAGGGGCCAAGCCGCCTAGCTCCTACAATGAGCAGTTCTTC.

There are a few counts of this clonotype. The rearrangement uses TRBV11-2 and TRBJ2-1, with D possibly being TRBD1 (5 bases). With 3 bases removed from V and 8 bases from J, the gap between germline ends came to 17 bases. The CDR3 sequence is 15 residues long. CDR1 and CDR2 (germline): SGHAT, FQNNGV. Here the CDR3 reads CASSLGQALGDEQFF. As DNA, the CDR3 is TGTGCCAGCAGCTTGGGTCAGGCGCTAGGGGATGAGCAGTTCTTC.

With regard to this clonotype: The junction does not match germline at one end; this may be a read error. The chain combines TRBV7-7 with TRBJ2-7; TRBD1 is a possible D gene (5 bases). CDR3 length: 13 amino acids. Germline V gene data show CDR1 as SSHAT and CDR2 as FNYEAQ (reference sequence). The CDR3 loop reads CASSYNQGHEQYF. In DNA, the CDR3 is TGTGCTAGCAGTTATAATCAGGGTCACGAGCAGTACTTC.

The V gene is TRBV5-1, the J gene TRBJ2-2; TRBD1 agrees at 7 bases. Per germline, CDR1 SGHRS and CDR2 YFSETQ. The CDR3 loop spans 15 amino acids. The trim removed 3 bases at V and 2 bases at J, leaving 4 bases unmatched. CDR3 protein: CASSWGQPNTGELFF. The CDR3 coding sequence is TGCGCCAGCAGCTGGGGACAGCCCAACACCGGGGAGCTGTTTTTT.

The CDR3 loop reads CASSSSGGSTDTQYF. The CDR3 nucleotides are TGTGCCAGTAGTTCTAGCGGAGGCAGCACAGATACGCAGTATTTT. V is TRBV19 and J is TRBJ2-3; 7 nucleotides match TRBD2. This CDR3 contains 15 residues. The germline V gene has CDR1 LNHDA and CDR2 SQIVND (reference sequence). J was trimmed by 0 bases and V by 5 bases; bases with no gene match: 5. Variable domain in full (rest from reference TRBV19 and TRBJ2-3): DGGITQSPKYLFRKEGQNVTLSCEQNLNHDAMYWYRQDPGQGLRLIYYSQIVNDFQKGDIAEGYSVSREKKESFPLTVTSAQKNPTAFYLCASSSSGGSTDTQYFGPGTRLTVL.

This clonotype was found a few times. The J gene is TRBJ2-7, the V gene TRBV24-1; TRBD1 agrees at 7 bases. Judging by the DNA end, TRBJ2-1 fits better; the J call may be wrong. The CDR3 runs to 14 residues. Germline values: CDR1 KGHDR, CDR2 SFDVKD. The CDR3: CATSDGGQWAPQFF. The DNA of the CDR3 is TGTGCCACCAGTGATGGGGGACAGTGGGCGCCCCAGTTCTTC.

Notes on this clonotype: This may be a read error: a much more frequent sequence differs by one nucleotide. This chain links TRBV5-1 with TRBJ1-1; 9 nucleotides align to TRBD1. Germline CDR1 is SGHRS and CDR2 is YFSETQ. This CDR3 has 15 amino acids. The chain's CDR3 is CASSLGDRANTEALF. In nucleotides, the CDR3 is TGCGCCAGCAGCTTGGGGGACAGGGCGAACACTGAAGCTTTGTTT.

The rearrangement joins TRBV5-6 to TRBJ1-4; D uncertain. The CDR3 is made up of 16 amino acids. Trimming left V 4 bases short and J 0 bases short, with 13 bases between. Germline loops: CDR1 SGHDT, CDR2 YYEEEE. CDR3 bases: TGTGCCAGCAGCCCGGGCTATCCTTCAACTAATGAAAAACTGTTTTTT. This encodes CASSPGYPSTNEKLFF.

This CDR3 is CASSLVLAGTQFF. The CDR3 region has the DNA TGTGCCAGCAGTTTGGTACTAGCGGGAACGCAGTTCTTC. The rearrangement links TRBV27 to TRBJ2-1; the match to TRBD2 covers 10 bases. The V and J ends lost 3 bases and 12 bases, in that order; junction bases with no gene match: 5. Germline values: CDR1 MNHEY, CDR2 SMNVEV (reference sequence). The CDR3 totals 13 residues.

This clonotype was seen repeatedly, ten times or more. J is TRBJ1-1 and V is TRBV3-1, with D unclear. CDR1 is LGHDT and CDR2 is YNNKEL in the germline V gene (reference sequence). The length of the CDR3 is 14 residues. V was trimmed by 6 bases and J by 4 bases, leaving 15 bases between them. The CDR3 reads CASSQNDVGTEAFF. The CDR3 bases are TGTGCCAGCAGTCAAAACGACGTGGGCACTGAAGCTTTCTTT.

The chain carries TRBV4-1 and TRBJ2-5, with 7 nucleotides matching TRBD2. Near its end, the DNA agrees better with TRBJ2-7, so the J call may be wrong. CDR1 is MGHRA and CDR2 is YSYEKL in the germline V gene. The CDR3 is 14 residues long. CDR3 sequence: CASSQTSEGYEQYF. As DNA, the CDR3 is TGCGCCAGCAGCCAAACTAGCGAGGGATACGAGCAGTACTTC.

V gene TRBV29-1 combines with J gene TRBJ2-3; TRBD1 might be the D (6 bases). The CDR3 has 14 residues. Germline V gives CDR1 SQVTM, CDR2 ANQGSEA. The germline V and J ends were trimmed by 5 bases and 4 bases, with 16 bases remaining between them. CDR3 loop: CSVTGPIRADTQYF. CDR3 DNA sequence: TGCAGCGTTACAGGGCCCATCCGTGCAGATACGCAGTATTTT.

The gene calls are TRBV4-1 and TRBJ2-7; TRBD1 agrees at 7 bases. Germline values: CDR1 MGHRA, CDR2 YSYEKL. CDR3 length equals 17 residues. Trimming removed 3 bases from V and 3 bases from J; junction bases left unmatched: 14. The CDR3 reads CASSQDARGGLRYEQYF. CDR3 DNA sequence: TGCGCCAGCAGCCAGGACGCACGAGGGGGCCTACGCTACGAGCAGTACTTC.

This clonotype was picked up a small number of times. This chain uses TRBV12-3 or TRBV12-4 with TRBJ2-5, with D possibly TRBD2 on 5 matching bases. The J call is uncertain, as TRBJ2-1 better fits the DNA end. This CDR3 has 15 residues. The CDR3 bases are TGTGCCAGCAGTTCCCGGGGAGCGGAAATAAATGAGCAGTTCTTC. Amino acid sequence: CASSSRGAEINEQFF.

This clonotype was counted many times. J is TRBJ2-2 and V is TRBV12-3 or TRBV12-4; 8 bases fit TRBD1. The CDR3 is 15 residues long. V was clipped by 4 bases and J by 2 bases; unmatched bases: 3. The CDR3 here is CASSWGQDNTGELFF. The CDR3 DNA follows: TGTGCCAGCAGTTGGGGACAGGACAACACCGGGGAGCTGTTTTTT.

The chain carries TRBV28 and TRBJ2-1; 9 nucleotides line up with TRBD2. The J segment lost 6 bases and the V segment lost 8 bases, leaving 11 bases of the junction unmatched. This CDR3 region has 15 residues. CDR1 and CDR2 (germline): MDHEN, SYDVKM. The CDR3 nucleotides read TGTGCCAGCTCTCCTAGCGGGAAGAGGTTCAATGAGCAGTTCTTC. It codes for CASSPSGKRFNEQFF.

This chain joins TRBV6-5 and TRBJ2-5; D ambiguous. This CDR3 is 15 amino acids long. V was shortened by 6 bases and J by 4 bases, with 18 bases between the two germline ends. Germline V gene lookup returns CDR1 MNHEY and CDR2 SVGAGI. The CDR3 DNA reads as TGTGCCAGCAGGCAGTCCTGGGTGAGTGGAGAGACCCAGTACTTC. It is translated as CASRQSWVSGETQYF.